This paragraph covers one TCR beta chain sequence. Profiled with immunoSEQ multiplex PCR; TCRdb holds only in-frame clones, not every one. The repertoire holds about 350,000 clones, with 75% to 90% as singletons. These data belong to a study of Ad26.COV2.S vaccination and SARS-CoV-2 variants. Study-level information: Each vaccinee took Ad26.COV2.S intramuscularly, once or twice 56 days apart.

From germline, CDR1 is KGHSH and CDR2 LQKENI. The CDR3 length is 14 residues. V lost 2 bases and J 3 bases, leaving 10 bases between the germline ends. Treatment specified: some 20 received Ad26.COV2.S at low or high dose, single or two shots; 5 received placebo; per-sample allocation not given. On day 63 after the first injection, vaccine and placebo recipients gave samples. An adult of 18-55 years in Boston served as donor. The clonotype comes from a person between 18 and 59 years old who received the Ad26.COV2.S COVID-19 vaccine or a placebo. V usage is TRBV18 and J usage is TRBJ1-1; no reliable D call. Sample: peripheral blood, taken in a trial of Ad26.COV2.S vaccine versus placebo. CDR3 protein: CASSPSNSDTEAFF. DNA for the CDR3: TGTGCCAGCTCACCAAGCAATTCGGACACTGAAGCTTTCTTT. Together with reference TRBV18 and TRBJ1-1, the CDR3 gives the full variable domain: NAGVMQNPRHLVRRRGQEARLRCSPMKGHSHVYWYRQLPEEGLKFMVYLQKENIIDESGMPKERFSAEFPKEGPSILRIQQVVRGDSAAYFCASSPSNSDTEAFFGQGTRLTVV.